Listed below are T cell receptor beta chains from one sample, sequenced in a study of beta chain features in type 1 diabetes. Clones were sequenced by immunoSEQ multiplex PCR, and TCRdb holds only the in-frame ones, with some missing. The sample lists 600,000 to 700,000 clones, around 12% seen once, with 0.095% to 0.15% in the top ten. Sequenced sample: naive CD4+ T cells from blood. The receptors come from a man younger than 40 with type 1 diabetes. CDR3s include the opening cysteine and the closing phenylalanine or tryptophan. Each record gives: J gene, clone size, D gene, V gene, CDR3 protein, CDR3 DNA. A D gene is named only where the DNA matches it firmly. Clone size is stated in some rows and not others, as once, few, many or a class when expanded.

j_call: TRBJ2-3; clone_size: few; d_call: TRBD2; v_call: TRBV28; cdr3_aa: CASEGASGGSDTQYF; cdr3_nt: TGTGCCAGCGAAGGGGCTAGCGGGGGCTCAGATACGCAGTATTTT
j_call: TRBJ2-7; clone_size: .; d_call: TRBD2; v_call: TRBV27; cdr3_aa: CASSSLAGGDYEQYF; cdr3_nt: TGTGCCAGCAGTTCCCTGGCGGGGGGAGACTACGAGCAGTACTTC
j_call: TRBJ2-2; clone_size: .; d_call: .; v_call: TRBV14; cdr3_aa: CASSQDYGGGLLGELFF; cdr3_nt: TGTGCCAGCAGCCAAGATTACGGTGGGGGCCTGCTCGGGGAGCTGTTTTTT
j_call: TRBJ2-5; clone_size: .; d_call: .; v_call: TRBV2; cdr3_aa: CASRQPLGTQYF; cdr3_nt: TGTGCCAGCAGACAGCCCTTAGGGACCCAGTACTTC
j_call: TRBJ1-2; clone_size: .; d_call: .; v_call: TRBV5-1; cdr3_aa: CASSLDRVGYGYTF; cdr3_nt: TGCGCCAGCAGCTTGGACAGGGTGGGCTATGGCTACACCTTC
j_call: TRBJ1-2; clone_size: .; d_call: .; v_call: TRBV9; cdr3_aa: CASSPRYGGQGNYGYTF; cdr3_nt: TGTGCCAGCAGCCCCAGATACGGAGGTCAGGGGAACTATGGCTACACCTTC
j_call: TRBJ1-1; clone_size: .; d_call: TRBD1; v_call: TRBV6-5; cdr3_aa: CASSLDRGYTEAFF; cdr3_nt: TGTGCCAGCAGCCTGGACAGGGGGTACACTGAAGCTTTCTTT
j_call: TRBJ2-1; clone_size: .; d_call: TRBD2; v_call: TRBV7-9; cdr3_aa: CASSLRGGSYNEQFF; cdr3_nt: TGTGCCAGCAGCTTGCGGGGGGGCTCCTACAATGAGCAGTTCTTC
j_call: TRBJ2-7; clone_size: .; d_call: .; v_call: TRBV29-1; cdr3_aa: CSVPGGDYEQYF; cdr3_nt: TGCAGCGTTCCCGGAGGAGACTACGAGCAGTACTTC
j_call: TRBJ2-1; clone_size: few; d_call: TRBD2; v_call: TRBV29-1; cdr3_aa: CSVSVGLAQRGEQFF; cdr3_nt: TGCAGCGTTTCGGTCGGACTAGCCCAACGTGGAGAGCAGTTCTTC
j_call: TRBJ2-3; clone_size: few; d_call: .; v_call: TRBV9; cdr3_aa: CASSVGGRSTDTQYF; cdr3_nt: TGTGCCAGCAGCGTAGGTGGCCGTAGCACAGATACGCAGTATTTT
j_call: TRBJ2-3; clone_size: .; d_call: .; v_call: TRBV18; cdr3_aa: CASSPTSTDTQYF; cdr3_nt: TGTGCCAGCTCACCAACTAGCACAGATACGCAGTATTTT
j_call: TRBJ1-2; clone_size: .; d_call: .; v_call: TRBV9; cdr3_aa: CASSVEGRGHYGYTF; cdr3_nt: TGTGCCAGCAGCGTAGAGGGAAGAGGTCACTATGGCTACACCTTC
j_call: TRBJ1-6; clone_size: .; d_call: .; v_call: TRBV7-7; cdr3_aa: CASSLVGDSPLHF; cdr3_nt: TGTGCCAGCAGCCTCGTGGGCGACTCACCCCTCCACTTT
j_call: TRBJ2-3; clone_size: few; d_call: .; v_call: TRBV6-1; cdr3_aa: CASSGRPGQPDTQYF; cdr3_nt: TGTGCCAGCAGTGGAAGACCCGGACAACCAGATACGCAGTATTTT
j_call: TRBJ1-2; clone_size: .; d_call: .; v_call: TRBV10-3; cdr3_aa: CAINFQGKGYTF; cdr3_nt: TGTGCCATCAATTTCCAGGGGAAGGGCTACACCTTC